Below, 18 T cell receptor beta chains from the same sample are listed, as sequenced in a study of control samples from healthy donors and cancer patients. The method was immunoSEQ multiplex PCR; TCRdb's version includes in-frame clones alone and lacks a portion of them. The sample consists of 150,000 or so clones, 85% to 90% of them appearing once. Sequenced material: blood. These receptor sequences come from a man aged 18 to 29 in good health.

V gene TRBV24-1 combines with J gene TRBJ1-2; a weak D match, TRBD1 (5 bases). CDR3 length equals 13 residues. V gave up 8 bases and J gave up 4 bases, with 13 bases separating them. CDR1 and CDR2 from the germline V gene are KGHDR and SFDVKD. Here the CDR3 reads CATNPGGGYGYTF. The CDR3 DNA sequence: TGTGCCACCAATCCCGGGGGAGGCTATGGCTACACCTTC.

The rearrangement uses TRBV6-2 or TRBV6-3 and TRBJ2-1; 7 nucleotides agree with TRBD2. This CDR3 comprises 13 residues. V trimming: 5 bases; J trimming: 9 bases; junction bases outside the gene matches: 7. Germline V lookup: CDR1 MNHEY, CDR2 SVGEGT. The CDR3 DNA follows: TGTGCCAGCAGTGGGCCGGGACTAAGTGAGCAGTTCTTC. Translating gives CASSGPGLSEQFF.

V and J are TRBV11-3 and TRBJ2-2; 9 bases are shared with TRBD2. V shed 5 bases and J 1 base; nucleotides not matched to a gene: 5. This CDR3 contains 16 residues. CDR1 is SGHNT, CDR2 YENEEA, per germline. CDR3 nucleotides: TGTGCCAGCAGCCCGGAAGCGGGGGGGAACACCGGGGAGCTGTTTTTT. Residues: CASSPEAGGNTGELFF.

The chain couples TRBV6-1 to TRBJ2-7; D ambiguous. V dropped 0 bases and J dropped 2 bases, with 11 bases sitting between them. The V gene's germline CDR1 is MNHNS and CDR2 SASEGT. This CDR3 contains 15 residues. In nucleotides, the CDR3 is TGTGCCAGCAGTGAAGCGCCGGGTGGCCCCTACGAGCAGTACTTC. This translates into CASSEAPGGPYEQYF.

V is TRBV19 and J is TRBJ2-1; no firm D call. Trimming removed 7 bases from V and 4 bases from J, with 14 bases in between. The CDR3 is 14 amino acids. Germline CDR1 is LNHDA and CDR2 is SQIVND (reference sequence). The DNA for the CDR3 is TGTGCCAGTACAATCCTGGGCTCTTACAATGAGCAGTTCTTC. Residues: CASTILGSYNEQFF.

V is TRBV30 and J is TRBJ1-3; TRBD1 matches at 8 bases. J was trimmed by 7 bases and V by 0 bases; bases with no gene match: 11. Per germline, CDR1 GTSNPN and CDR2 SVGIG (reference sequence). The CDR3 extends over 16 amino acids. The CDR3 loop reads CAWSVGGTGPWNTIYF. The CDR3, as DNA: TGTGCCTGGAGTGTAGGGGGGACAGGTCCTTGGAACACCATATATTTT.

The rearrangement uses TRBV18 and TRBJ1-3; TRBD1 aligns across 12 bases. J gave up 4 bases and V 3 bases, and 13 bases lay outside the gene matches. The CDR3 runs 19 residues. Germline assignment: CDR1 KGHSH and CDR2 LQKENI. DNA for the CDR3: TGTGCCAGCTCACCTACTCCGGGACAGGGGGCGCAGCCAGGAAACACCATATATTTT. Encoded protein: CASSPTPGQGAQPGNTIYF.

The chain employs TRBV11-2 and TRBJ2-2; D unresolved. Trimming removed 4 bases at V and 0 bases at J, with 3 bases between. From germline, CDR1 is SGHAT and CDR2 FQNNGV. The CDR3 runs to 13 residues. The CDR3, as DNA: TGTGCCAGCAGCTACACGAACACCGGGGAGCTGTTTTTT. Residues: CASSYTNTGELFF.

This clone has at least ten counts. The CDR3: CASRPPSSALTGELFF. The DNA of the CDR3 is TGTGCCAGCAGACCCCCTTCAAGTGCACTCACCGGGGAGCTGTTTTTT. The chain employs TRBV28 and TRBJ2-2; D remains ambiguous. The V gene lost 6 bases and the J gene lost 4 bases, with 18 bases spanning the gap. The CDR3 length is 16 residues. Germline CDR1 MDHEN, CDR2 SYDVKM.

This chain uses TRBV7-2 with TRBJ2-3; TRBD2 matches at 8 bases. The CDR3 spans 15 residues. Germline V gene sequence: CDR1 SGHTA, CDR2 FQGNSA. Trimming took 3 bases from V and 10 from J; bases not matched to a gene: 12. The CDR3 is CASSLFISGAGAQYF. The CDR3 nucleotides read TGTGCCAGCAGCTTGTTTATTAGCGGGGCCGGTGCGCAGTATTTT.

V is TRBV20-1 and J is TRBJ2-3; a possible D gene is TRBD1 (6 bases). The V gene lost 3 bases and the J gene lost 2 bases, with 12 bases spanning the gap. The CDR3 contains 14 residues. Germline CDR1 is DFQATT and CDR2 is SNEGSKA (reference sequence). The CDR3 DNA follows: TGCAGTGCTAGTTTGGACAGCGACACAGATACGCAGTATTTT. This codes for CSASLDSDTDTQYF.

The chain joins TRBV7-6 to TRBJ2-5; tentative D call: TRBD2 (5 bases). Germline CDR1 and CDR2: SGHVS and FNYEAQ. The germline V and J ends were trimmed by 4 bases and 2 bases, with 11 bases remaining between them. The CDR3 sequence is 14 residues long. In nucleotides, the CDR3 is TGTGCCAGCAGCTCCTATGGGGAGCAAGAGACCCAGTACTTC. Its translation is CASSSYGEQETQYF.

The chain has TRBV28 and TRBJ1-1; the D gene is possibly TRBD1 (5 bases). The V end was cut by 7 bases, the J end by 1 base, with 19 bases between. This CDR3 has 16 residues. Per germline, CDR1 MDHEN and CDR2 SYDVKM. DNA for the CDR3: TGTGCCAGCACACTCGTCGAGGGGACGGAGAACACTGAAGCTTTCTTT. It is translated as CASTLVEGTENTEAFF. The complete variable domain, with remaining parts taken from reference TRBV28 and TRBJ1-1, reads DVKVTQSSRYLVKRTGEKVFLECVQDMDHENMFWYRQDPGLGLRLIYFSYDVKMKEKGDIPEGYSVSREKKERFSLILESASTNQTSMYLCASTLVEGTENTEAFFGQGTRLTVV.

J is TRBJ1-3 and V is TRBV30; TRBD1 agrees at 7 bases. The germline gives CDR1 GTSNPN, CDR2 SVGIG (reference sequence). The V and J ends lost 3 bases and 3 bases, in that order; junction bases with no gene match: 5. The CDR3 is 14 amino acids. CDR3 residues: CAWRTGVGGNTIYF. CDR3 DNA: TGTGCCTGGAGAACAGGGGTTGGTGGAAACACCATATATTTT.

This chain links TRBV29-1 with TRBJ2-2, with no clear D. The V and J ends lost 6 bases and 4 bases respectively, with 6 bases between them. The CDR3 extends over 11 amino acids. CDR1 and CDR2 (germline): SQVTM, ANQGSEA. CDR3 protein: CSVLGTGELFF. The CDR3 DNA reads TGCAGCGTCCTAGGCACCGGGGAGCTGTTTTTT.

Concerning this clone: No DNA is shown, since the ends of the CDR3 on it are uncertain; the CDR3 is the one TCRdb lists. The chain is built from TRBV28 and TRBJ2-2; TRBD1 was called by the table and not checked on the DNA. Germline loops: CDR1 MDHEN, CDR2 SYDVKM. The CDR3 is made up of 15 amino acids, end residues included. The CDR3 region is CASSSSIQNTGELFF.

The chain recombines TRBV19 with TRBJ2-7; 7 nucleotides match TRBD2. CDR1 LNHDA and CDR2 SQIVND come from the germline V gene (reference sequence). The CDR3 is made up of 14 amino acids. V shed 4 bases, J shed 2 bases, and the junction held 5 bases outside the gene matches. The CDR3 spells CASSTSGGAYEQYF. The CDR3 nucleotides are TGTGCCAGTAGTACCTCGGGAGGTGCCTACGAGCAGTACTTC. Full variable domain (missing parts from reference TRBV19 and TRBJ2-7): DGGITQSPKYLFRKEGQNVTLSCEQNLNHDAMYWYRQDPGQGLRLIYYSQIVNDFQKGDIAEGYSVSREKKESFPLTVTSAQKNPTAFYLCASSTSGGAYEQYFGPGTRLTVT.

This chain uses TRBV27 with TRBJ1-5; possible D gene TRBD1, 5 bases. Trimming took 3 bases from V and 0 from J, leaving 6 bases between them. The CDR3 covers 14 residues. CDR1 and CDR2 (germline): MNHEY, SMNVEV (reference sequence). This CDR3 reads CASSLDTSNQPQHF. CDR3 nucleotide sequence: TGTGCCAGCAGTTTGGACACTAGCAATCAGCCCCAGCATTTT.